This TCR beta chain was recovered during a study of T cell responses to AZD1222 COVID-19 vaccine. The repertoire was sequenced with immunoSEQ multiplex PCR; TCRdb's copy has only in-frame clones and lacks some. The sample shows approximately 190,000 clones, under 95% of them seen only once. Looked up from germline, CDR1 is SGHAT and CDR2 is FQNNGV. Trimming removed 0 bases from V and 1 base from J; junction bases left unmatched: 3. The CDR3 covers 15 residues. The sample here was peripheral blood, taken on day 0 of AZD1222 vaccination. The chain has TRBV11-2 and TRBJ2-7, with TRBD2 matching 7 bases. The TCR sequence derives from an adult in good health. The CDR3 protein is CASSLEWGGSYEQYF. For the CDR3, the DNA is TGTGCCAGCAGCTTAGAGTGGGGGGGATCCTACGAGCAGTACTTC.